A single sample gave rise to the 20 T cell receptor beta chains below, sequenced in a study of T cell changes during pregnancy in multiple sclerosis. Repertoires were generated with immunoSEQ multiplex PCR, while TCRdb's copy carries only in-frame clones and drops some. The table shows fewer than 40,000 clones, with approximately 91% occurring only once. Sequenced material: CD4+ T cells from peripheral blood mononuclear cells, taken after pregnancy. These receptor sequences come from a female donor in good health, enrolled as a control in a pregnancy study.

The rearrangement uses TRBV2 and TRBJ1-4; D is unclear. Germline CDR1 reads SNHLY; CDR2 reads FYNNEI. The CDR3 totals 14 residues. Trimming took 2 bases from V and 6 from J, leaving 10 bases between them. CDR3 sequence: CASSEQLTHEKLFF. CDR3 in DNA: TGTGCCAGCAGTGAACAGTTAACCCATGAAAAACTGTTTTTT.

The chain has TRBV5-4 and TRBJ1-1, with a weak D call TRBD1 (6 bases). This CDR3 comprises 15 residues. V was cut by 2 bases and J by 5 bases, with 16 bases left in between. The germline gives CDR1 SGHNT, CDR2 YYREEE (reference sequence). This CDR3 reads CASSLRKGEKTEAFF. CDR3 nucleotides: TGTGCCAGCAGCTTAAGGAAGGGGGAGAAGACTGAAGCTTTCTTT.

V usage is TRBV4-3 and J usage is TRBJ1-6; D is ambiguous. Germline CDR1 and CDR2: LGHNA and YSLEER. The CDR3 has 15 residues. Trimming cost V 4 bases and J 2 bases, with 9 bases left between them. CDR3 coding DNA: TGCGCCAGCAGCCCGACGGGTGCCTATAATTCACCCCTCCACTTT. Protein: CASSPTGAYNSPLHF.

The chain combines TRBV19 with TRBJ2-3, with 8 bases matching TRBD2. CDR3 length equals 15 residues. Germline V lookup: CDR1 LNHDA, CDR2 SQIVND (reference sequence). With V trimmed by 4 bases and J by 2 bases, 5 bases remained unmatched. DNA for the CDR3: TGTGCCAGTAGTAACCGGGGGGGGACCACAGATACGCAGTATTTT. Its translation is CASSNRGGTTDTQYF.

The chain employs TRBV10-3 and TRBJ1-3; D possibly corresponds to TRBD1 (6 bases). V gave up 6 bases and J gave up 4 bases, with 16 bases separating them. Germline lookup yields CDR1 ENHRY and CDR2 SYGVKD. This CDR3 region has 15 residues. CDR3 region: CAISLAQGTGNTIYF. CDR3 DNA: TGTGCCATCAGCCTGGCACAGGGCACCGGAAACACCATATATTTT.

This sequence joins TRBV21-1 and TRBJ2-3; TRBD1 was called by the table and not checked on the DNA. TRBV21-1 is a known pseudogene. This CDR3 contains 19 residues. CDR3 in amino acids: CASSKGWRARVVGTDTQYF. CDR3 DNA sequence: TGTGCCAGCAGCAAAGGTTGGCGCGCCAGGGTGGTGGGCACAGATACGCAGTATTTT.

The CDR3 nucleotides are TGTGCCAGCAGCTTAACTAGCGGGAGGGGATACTTC. Encoded protein: CASSLTSGRGYF. The V and J genes are TRBV7-9 and TRBJ2-7, with 13 bases lining up with TRBD2. The V and J ends lost 2 bases and 13 bases, in that order; junction bases with no gene match: 2. CDR1 is SEHNR and CDR2 is FQNEAQ in the germline V gene (reference sequence). The CDR3 consists of 12 residues.

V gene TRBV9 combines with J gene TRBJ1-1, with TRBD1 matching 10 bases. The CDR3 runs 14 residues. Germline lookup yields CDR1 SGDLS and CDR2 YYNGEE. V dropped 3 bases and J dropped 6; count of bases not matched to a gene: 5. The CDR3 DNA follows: TGTGCCAGCAGCGCGGGACAGGGGTTGGCTGAAGCTTTCTTT. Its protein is CASSAGQGLAEAFF. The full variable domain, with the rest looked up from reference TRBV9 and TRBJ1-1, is DSGVTQTPKHLITATGQRVTLRCSPRSGDLSVYWYQQSLDQGLQFLIQYYNGEERAKGNILERFSAQQFPDLHSELNLSSLELGDSALYFCASSAGQGLAEAFFGQGTRLTVV.

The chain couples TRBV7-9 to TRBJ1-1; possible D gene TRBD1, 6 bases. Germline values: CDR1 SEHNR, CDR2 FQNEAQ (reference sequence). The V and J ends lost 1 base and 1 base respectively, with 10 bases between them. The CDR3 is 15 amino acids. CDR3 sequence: CASSLGQGTNTEAFF. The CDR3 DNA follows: TGTGCCAGCAGCTTAGGGCAGGGGACGAACACTGAAGCTTTCTTT.

This CDR3 is CASSVTGTGELFF. In DNA form, the CDR3 reads TGTGCCAGCAGCGTCACAGGAACCGGGGAGCTGTTTTTT. The chain employs TRBV9 and TRBJ2-2; D is perhaps TRBD1 (5 bases). This CDR3 has 13 amino acids. Looked up from germline, CDR1 is SGDLS and CDR2 is YYNGEE. V was clipped by 2 bases and J by 5 bases, with 7 bases between them.

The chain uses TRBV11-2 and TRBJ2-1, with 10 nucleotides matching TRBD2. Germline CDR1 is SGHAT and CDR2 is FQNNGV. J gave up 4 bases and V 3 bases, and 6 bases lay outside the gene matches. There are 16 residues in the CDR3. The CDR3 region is CASSLASGGLYNEQFF. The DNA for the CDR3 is TGTGCCAGCAGCTTGGCTAGCGGGGGCCTTTACAATGAGCAGTTCTTC.

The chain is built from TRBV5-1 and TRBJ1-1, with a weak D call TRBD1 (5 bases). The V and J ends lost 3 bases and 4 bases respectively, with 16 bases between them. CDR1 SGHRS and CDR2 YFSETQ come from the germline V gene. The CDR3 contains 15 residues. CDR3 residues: CASSSTTVSSTEAFF. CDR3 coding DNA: TGCGCCAGCAGCTCCACGACAGTCTCGAGCACTGAAGCTTTCTTT.

CDR3 sequence: CASSLGGEVEQYF. CDR3 in DNA: TGTGCCAGCAGCTTAGGGGGAGAAGTCGAGCAGTACTTC. This chain joins TRBV7-8 and TRBJ2-7, with D possibly matching TRBD2 (5 bases). The V and J ends lost 1 base and 6 bases respectively, with 10 bases between them. CDR1 SGHVS and CDR2 FQNEAQ come from the germline V gene. This CDR3 spans 13 amino acids. The complete variable domain, with remaining parts taken from reference TRBV7-8 and TRBJ2-7, reads GAGVSQSPRYKVAKRGQDVALRCDPISGHVSLFWYQQALGQGPEFLTYFQNEAQLDKSGLPSDRFFAERPEGSVSTLKIQRTQQEDSAVYLCASSLGGEVEQYFGPGTRLTVT.

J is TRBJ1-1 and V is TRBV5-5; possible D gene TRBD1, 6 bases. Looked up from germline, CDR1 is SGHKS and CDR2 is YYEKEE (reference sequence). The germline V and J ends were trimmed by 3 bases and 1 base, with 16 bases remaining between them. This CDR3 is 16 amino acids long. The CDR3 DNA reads TGTGCCAGCAGCTCAAAATACTTACAGGGGAACACTGAAGCTTTCTTT. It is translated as CASSSKYLQGNTEAFF.

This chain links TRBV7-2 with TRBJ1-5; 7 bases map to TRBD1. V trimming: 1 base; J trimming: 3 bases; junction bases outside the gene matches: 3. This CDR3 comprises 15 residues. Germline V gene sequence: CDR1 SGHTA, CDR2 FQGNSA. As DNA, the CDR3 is TGTGCCAGCAGCTTAGACAGGGGACCCAATCAGCCCCAGCATTTT. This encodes CASSLDRGPNQPQHF.

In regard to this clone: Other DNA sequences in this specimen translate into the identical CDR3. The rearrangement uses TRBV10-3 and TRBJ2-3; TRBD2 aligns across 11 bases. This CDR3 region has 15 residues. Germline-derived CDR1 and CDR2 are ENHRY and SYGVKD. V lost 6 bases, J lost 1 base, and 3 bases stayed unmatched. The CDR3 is CAISPTSGGTDTQYF. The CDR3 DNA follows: TGTGCCATCAGCCCGACTAGCGGGGGCACAGATACGCAGTATTTT.

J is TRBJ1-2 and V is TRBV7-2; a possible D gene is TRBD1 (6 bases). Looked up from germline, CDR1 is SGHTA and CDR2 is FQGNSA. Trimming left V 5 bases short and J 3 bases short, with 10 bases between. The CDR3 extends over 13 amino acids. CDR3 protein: CASSQDSYYGYTF. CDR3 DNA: TGTGCCAGCAGCCAGGACAGCTACTATGGCTACACCTTC.

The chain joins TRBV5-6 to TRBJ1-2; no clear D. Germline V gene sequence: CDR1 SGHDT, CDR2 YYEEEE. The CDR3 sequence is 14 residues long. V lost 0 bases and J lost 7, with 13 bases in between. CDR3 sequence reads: CASSLVQTGGGYTF. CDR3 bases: TGTGCCAGCAGCTTGGTCCAAACGGGTGGTGGCTACACCTTC.

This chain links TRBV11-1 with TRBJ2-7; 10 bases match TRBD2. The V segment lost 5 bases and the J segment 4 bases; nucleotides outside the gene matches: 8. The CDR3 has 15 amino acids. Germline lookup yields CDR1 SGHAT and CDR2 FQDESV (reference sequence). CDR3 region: CASSPTGTSAYEQYF. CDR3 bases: TGTGCCAGCAGCCCTACCGGGACTAGCGCGTACGAGCAGTACTTC. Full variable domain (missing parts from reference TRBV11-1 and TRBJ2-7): EAEVAQSPRYKITEKSQAVAFWCDPISGHATLYWYRQILGQGPELLVQFQDESVVDDSQLPKDRFSAERLKGVDSTLKIQPAELGDSAMYLCASSPTGTSAYEQYFGPGTRLTVT.

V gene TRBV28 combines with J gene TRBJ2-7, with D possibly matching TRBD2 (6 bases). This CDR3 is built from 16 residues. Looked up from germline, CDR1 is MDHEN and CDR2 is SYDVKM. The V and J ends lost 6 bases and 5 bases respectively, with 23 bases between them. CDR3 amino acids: CASSPLWQGGGNEQYF. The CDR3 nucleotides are TGTGCCAGCAGCCCCCTCTGGCAGGGAGGCGGTAACGAGCAGTACTTC.